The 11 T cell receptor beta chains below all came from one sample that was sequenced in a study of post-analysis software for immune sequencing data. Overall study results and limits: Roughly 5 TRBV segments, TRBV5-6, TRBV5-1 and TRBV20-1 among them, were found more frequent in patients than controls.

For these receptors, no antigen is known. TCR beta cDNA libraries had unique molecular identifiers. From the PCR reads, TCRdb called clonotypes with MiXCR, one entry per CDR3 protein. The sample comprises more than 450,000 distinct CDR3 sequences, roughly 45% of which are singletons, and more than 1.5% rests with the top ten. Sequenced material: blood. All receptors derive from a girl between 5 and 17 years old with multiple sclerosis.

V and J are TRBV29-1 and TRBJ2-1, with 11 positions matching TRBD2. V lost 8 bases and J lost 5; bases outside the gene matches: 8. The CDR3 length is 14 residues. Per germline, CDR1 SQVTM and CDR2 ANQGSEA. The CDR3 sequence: CSICTSGSDNEQFF. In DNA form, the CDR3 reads TGCAGCATATGTACTAGCGGGAGTGACAATGAGCAGTTCTTC.

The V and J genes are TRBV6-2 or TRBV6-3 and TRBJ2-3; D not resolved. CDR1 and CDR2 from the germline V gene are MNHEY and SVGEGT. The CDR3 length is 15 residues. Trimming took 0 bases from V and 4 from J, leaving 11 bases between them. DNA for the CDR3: TGTGCCAGCAGTTACTCGTACCGTTCAGCAGATACGCAGTATTTT. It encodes CASSYSYRSADTQYF.

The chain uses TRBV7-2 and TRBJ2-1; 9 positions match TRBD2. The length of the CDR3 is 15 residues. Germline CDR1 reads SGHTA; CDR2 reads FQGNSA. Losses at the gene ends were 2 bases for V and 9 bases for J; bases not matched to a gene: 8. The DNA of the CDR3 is TGTGCCAGCAGCTTATTATCTAGCGGGGTGGGTGAGCAGTTCTTC. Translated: CASSLLSSGVGEQFF.

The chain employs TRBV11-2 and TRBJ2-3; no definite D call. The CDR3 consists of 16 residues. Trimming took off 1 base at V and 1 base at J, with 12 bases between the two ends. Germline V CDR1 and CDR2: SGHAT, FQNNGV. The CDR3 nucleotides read TGTGCCAGCAGCTTAGCGGCGACTGGGCGCACAGATACGCAGTATTTT. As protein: CASSLAATGRTDTQYF.

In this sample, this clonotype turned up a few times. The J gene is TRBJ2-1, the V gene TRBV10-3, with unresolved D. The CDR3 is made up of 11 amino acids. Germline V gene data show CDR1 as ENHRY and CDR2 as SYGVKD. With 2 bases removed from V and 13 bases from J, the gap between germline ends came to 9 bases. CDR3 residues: CAISEGEKQFF. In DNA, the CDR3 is TGTGCCATCAGTGAGGGTGAGAAACAGTTCTTC.

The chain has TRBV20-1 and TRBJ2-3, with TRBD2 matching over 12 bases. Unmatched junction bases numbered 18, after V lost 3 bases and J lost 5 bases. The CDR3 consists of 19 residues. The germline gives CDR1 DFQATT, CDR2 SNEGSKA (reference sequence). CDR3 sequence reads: CSARFPTTSGSSGEDTQYF. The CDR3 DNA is TGCAGTGCTAGGTTTCCGACGACTAGCGGGAGCAGCGGGGAAGATACGCAGTATTTT.

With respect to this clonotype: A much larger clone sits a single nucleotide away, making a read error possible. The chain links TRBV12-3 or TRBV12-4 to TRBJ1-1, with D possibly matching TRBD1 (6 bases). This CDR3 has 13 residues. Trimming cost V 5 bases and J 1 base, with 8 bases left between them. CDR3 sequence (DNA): TGTGCCAGCAGTGACAGGAAGAACACTGAAGCTTTCTTT. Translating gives CASSDRKNTEAFF.

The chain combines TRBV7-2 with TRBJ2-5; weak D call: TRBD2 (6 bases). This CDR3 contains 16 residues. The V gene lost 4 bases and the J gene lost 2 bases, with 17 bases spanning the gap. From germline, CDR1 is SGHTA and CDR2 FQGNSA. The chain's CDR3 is CASSSPVAAPQETQYF. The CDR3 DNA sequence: TGTGCCAGCAGCTCCCCGGTAGCGGCCCCACAAGAGACCCAGTACTTC.

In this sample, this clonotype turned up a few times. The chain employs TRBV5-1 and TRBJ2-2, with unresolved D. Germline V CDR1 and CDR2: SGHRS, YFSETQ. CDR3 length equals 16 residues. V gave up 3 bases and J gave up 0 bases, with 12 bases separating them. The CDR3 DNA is TGCGCCAGCAGCTCTTCCAGTCTAGCGAACACCGGGGAGCTGTTTTTT. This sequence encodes CASSSSSLANTGELFF.

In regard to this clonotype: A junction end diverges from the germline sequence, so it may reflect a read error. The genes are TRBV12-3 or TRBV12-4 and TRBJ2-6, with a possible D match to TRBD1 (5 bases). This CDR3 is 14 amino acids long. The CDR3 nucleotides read TGTGCCAGCAGTCCAGGGCTTGGGGCCAACGTCCCGACTTTC. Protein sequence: CASSPGLGANVPTF.

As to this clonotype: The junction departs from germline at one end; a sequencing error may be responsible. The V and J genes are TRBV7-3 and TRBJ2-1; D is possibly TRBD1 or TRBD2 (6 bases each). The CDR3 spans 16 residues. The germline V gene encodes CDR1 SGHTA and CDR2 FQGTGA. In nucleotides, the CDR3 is TGTGTCAGCAGCAAGGACGGGGGCGCGGGGTACAATGAGCAGTTCTTC. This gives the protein CVSSKDGGAGYNEQFF.